This is a list of T cell receptor beta chains from one sample in a study of shared clonotypes between healthy human individuals. The protocol was immunoSEQ multiplex PCR, while the TCRdb copy is restricted to in-frame clones and leaves out a portion. The sample carries a few hundred thousand clones, 97% recorded once. The sequenced sample was naive CD4+ T cells sorted from blood. The receptors come from a woman aged 25 to 39 in good health. Both conserved end residues are part of each CDR3. Each record gives: J gene, V gene, D gene, clone size, CDR3 DNA, CDR3 protein. A D gene is named only where the DNA matches it firmly. Expanded clones get a size class; other rows say once, few or many, or leave the size out.

>TRBJ2-5|TRBV7-2|TRBD2|-
TGTGCCAGCAGCTTAGCCCGGACTGCGGGAGGTCTGGGGGAGGGCCGAGAGACCCAGTACTTC
CASSLARTAGGLGEGRETQYF
>TRBJ2-6|TRBV5-1|-|-
TGCGCCAGCGGATCGACGAGAGCAGCGCGACTGCGACACTGCTCGATCCGCTCGCACCTGACTTTC
CASGSTRAARLRHCSIRSHLTF
>TRBJ1-1|TRBV10-1|-|-
TGCGCCAGCAGGGCAGGGGTAGGCACTGAAGCTTTCTTT
CASRAGVGTEAFF
>TRBJ2-1|TRBV7-8|-|once
TGTGCCAGCAGCTTAGTCAAAGACAATGAGCAGTTCTTC
CASSLVKDNEQFF
>TRBJ2-1|TRBV10-1|-|-
TGCGCCAGCAGTGAGATTTCTTCGAATGAGCAGTTCTTC
CASSEISSNEQFF
>TRBJ2-1|TRBV29-1|-|-
TGCAGCGTCGCCCCTTGGGACGGCGAGCAGTTCTTC
CSVAPWDGEQFF
>TRBJ2-2|TRBV28|TRBD2|-
TGTGCCAGCAAAATGGGGGCTAGCGGGAGAGGGGAGCTGTTTTTT
CASKMGASGRGELFF
>TRBJ2-3|TRBV5-4|-|-
TGTGCCAGCAGCTTGGCCGGGGGCAGGCGCACAGATACGCAGTATTTT
CASSLAGGRRTDTQYF
>TRBJ2-2|TRBV2|-|-
TGTGCCAGCAGCTCTAGTACGCCCGGGGAGCTGTTTTTT
CASSSSTPGELFF
>TRBJ1-5|TRBV7-6|-|-
TGTGCCAGCAGCTTAGAGGCAGATCAGCCCCAGCATTTT
CASSLEADQPQHF
>TRBJ2-5|TRBV28|TRBD1|-
TGTGCCAGCAGTGACAGGACAGGGGGCGCGGAGACCCAGTACTTC
CASSDRTGGAETQYF
>TRBJ2-1|TRBV6-5|-|-
TGTGCCAGCAGGACCCCCGGGCCCCTGAGAGAGCAGTTCTTC
CASRTPGPLREQFF
>TRBJ1-1|TRBV28|TRBD1|-
TGTGCCAGCAGTTTGATGGGGACAGCGAGTGAAGCTTTCTTT
CASSLMGTASEAFF
>TRBJ2-5|TRBV6-1|-|-
TGTGCCAGCAGTGTGGGGGCGCGGGAAGAGACCCAGTACTTC
CASSVGAREETQYF
>TRBJ2-1|TRBV7-3|TRBD2|once
TGTGCCAGCAGCTTAATTGGTAGCGGGAGAAATTACAATGAGCAGTTCTTC
CASSLIGSGRNYNEQFF
>TRBJ2-7|TRBV10-3|TRBD2|once
TGTGCCATCAGTGACCCCCCCAGCGGGAGGGCCTACGAGCAGTACTTC
CAISDPPSGRAYEQYF
>TRBJ2-7|TRBV7-3|-|-
TGTGCCAGCAGCCCTATGGGGGCGGAAGCCTACGAGCAGTACTTC
CASSPMGAEAYEQYF
>TRBJ2-2|TRBV11-3|TRBD1|-
TGTGCCAGCAGCCGGGACAGGGGGCAAACCGGGGAGCTGTTTTTT
CASSRDRGQTGELFF
>TRBJ2-3|TRBV14|-|-
TGTGCCAGCAGCCTGATGAGGGAGTCTAGCACAGATACGCAGTATTTT
CASSLMRESSTDTQYF
>TRBJ2-1|TRBV5-6|-|-
TGTGCCAGCAGCTTGGGACTTACCACCTACAATGAGCAGTTCTTC
CASSLGLTTYNEQFF
>TRBJ2-1|TRBV29-1|TRBD2|-
TGCAGCGGACGACTAGCGGGAGTCATGGCTAATGAGCAGTTCTTC
CSGRLAGVMANEQFF
>TRBJ1-2|TRBV2|-|-
TGTGCCAGCAGTGAACTGGACAGAAATTATGGCTACACCTTC
CASSELDRNYGYTF
>TRBJ2-2|TRBV6-4|TRBD2|-
TGTGCCAGCAGCGAAAGACTAGCGGTCGGGGAGCTGTTTTTT
CASSERLAVGELFF
>TRBJ2-5|TRBV29-1|-|-
TGCAGCGTTGAGGCAGGGGGGAGGGAGACCCAGTACTTC
CSVEAGGRETQYF
>TRBJ1-2|TRBV19|TRBD1|-
TGTGCCAGTAGTACCTGGACAGGGGTGAGTGGCTACACCTTC
CASSTWTGVSGYTF
>TRBJ2-2|TRBV10-1|-|-
TGCGCCAGCAGTGGACCTGCGGGGACCGGGGAGCTGTTTTTT
CASSGPAGTGELFF
>TRBJ2-7|TRBV28|TRBD2|-
TGTGCCAGCAGCGGGGGGGGCGAGAGCTCCTACGAGCAGTACTTC
CASSGGGESSYEQYF
>TRBJ2-5|TRBV30|-|-
TGTGCCTGGAGTGTACAAAGATCAGAGACCCAGTACTTC
CAWSVQRSETQYF
>TRBJ1-1|TRBV19|TRBD1|once
TGTGCCAGTAGTATACCAGGGGGCGTTTTTACTGAAGCTTTCTTT
CASSIPGGVFTEAFF
>TRBJ2-3|TRBV15|-|once
TGTGCCACCAGCAGAGGAGGGTCCACTAGCACAGATACGCAGTATTTT
CATSRGGSTSTDTQYF
>TRBJ1-2|TRBV11-2|-|once
TGTGCCAGCAGCTTGCCGGGCTTCTATGGCTACACCTTC
CASSLPGFYGYTF
>TRBJ2-2|TRBV5-4|-|once
TGTGCCAGCAGCGCAGGGACTGCCTACACCGGGGAGCTGTTTTTT
CASSAGTAYTGELFF
>TRBJ1-1|TRBV6-4|TRBD1|once
TGTGCCAGCAGATCGGGACAGAAAGCTTTCTTT
CASRSGQKAFF
>TRBJ2-6|TRBV9|-|-
TGTGCCAGCAGCGTAGACACGAGGGCCGGGGCCAACGTCCTGACTTTC
CASSVDTRAGANVLTF
>TRBJ1-2|TRBV19|-|-
TGTGCCACTCCCACGGGAAGCTATGGCTACACCTTC
CATPTGSYGYTF
>TRBJ2-3|TRBV27|-|-
TGTGCCAGCAGTTTAGGCCTAGGGGGTGCAGATACGCAGTATTTT
CASSLGLGGADTQYF
>TRBJ2-3|TRBV7-2|-|-
TGTGCCAGCAGCTCCCGGGGGGATACGCAGTATTTT
CASSSRGDTQYF
>TRBJ2-2|TRBV5-5|-|-
TGTGCCAGCAACAATCCGACCCTACCTAACACCGGGGAGCTGTTTTTT
CASNNPTLPNTGELFF
>TRBJ2-3|TRBV9|-|-
TGTGCCAGCAGCGTTAACAGGGATTTGGGCACAGATACGCAGTATTTT
CASSVNRDLGTDTQYF
>TRBJ1-4|TRBV19|-|-
TGTGCCAGTAGAGGGGAGAAAATCCCAACTAATGAAAAACTGTTTTTT
CASRGEKIPTNEKLFF
>TRBJ1-1|TRBV5-1|-|-
TGCGCCAGCAGCTTGGTCGGATCGAACACTGAAGCTTTCTTT
CASSLVGSNTEAFF
>TRBJ1-5|TRBV7-8|TRBD1|-
TGTGCCAGCAGCACCGAAGGGACAGGGAACAATCAGCCCCAGCATTTT
CASSTEGTGNNQPQHF
>TRBJ2-3|TRBV18|-|-
TGTGCCAGCTCGTGGGGGGAAAGCACAGATACGCAGTATTTT
CASSWGESTDTQYF
>TRBJ1-5|TRBV28|-|-
TGTGCCAGCAGCTGGGCGGAGGATCAGCCCCAGCATTTT
CASSWAEDQPQHF
>TRBJ1-5|TRBV7-2|-|-
TGTGCCAGCGTGGAGGGCGATCAGCCCCAGCATTTT
CASVEGDQPQHF
>TRBJ2-5|TRBV18|-|-
TGTGCCAGCTCACCACCGGGCAGGGAGACCCAGTACTTC
CASSPPGRETQYF
>TRBJ2-1|TRBV4-2|TRBD2|-
TGTGCCAGCAGCCAGGCCGGGACTAGCGGATACAATGAGCAGTTCTTC
CASSQAGTSGYNEQFF
>TRBJ2-7|TRBV6-1|-|-
TGTGCCAGCAGTGAAGCTGGGACCCGCTCCTACGAGCAGTACTTC
CASSEAGTRSYEQYF
>TRBJ1-4|TRBV5-8|-|-
TGTGCCAGCAGCTATCGGACTCTCGGCGGGTCGAGAAAACTGTTTTTT
CASSYRTLGGSRKLFF
>TRBJ2-5|TRBV9|TRBD1|-
TGTGCCAGCAGCGCCAATACAGGGGGAGAGACCCAGTACTTC
CASSANTGGETQYF
>TRBJ2-1|TRBV5-1|-|once
TGCGCCAGCAGCTTGGTTGGACAAAGATACAATGAGCAGTTCTTC
CASSLVGQRYNEQFF
>TRBJ1-2|TRBV18|-|-
TGTGCCAGCTCACCACGGACATCGACAGGCGATGGCTACACCTTC
CASSPRTSTGDGYTF
>TRBJ1-5|TRBV28|-|-
TGTGCCAGCGGGAGGCAGGGAGTCAGGAATCAGCCCCAGCATTTT
CASGRQGVRNQPQHF
>TRBJ1-5|TRBV5-1|-|-
TGCGCCAGCAGCTTGGTGGGGGATAGCAATCAGCCCCAGCATTTT
CASSLVGDSNQPQHF
>TRBJ2-1|TRBV5-1|-|once
TGCGCCAGCAGCCACTCCCCAGCCAGCGAGCAGTTCTTC
CASSHSPASEQFF
>TRBJ1-2|TRBV6-6|-|-
TGTGCCAGCAGTTACTCCGACTATGGCTACACCTTC
CASSYSDYGYTF